The rows below give T cell receptor beta chains drawn from one sample of a study of CD8+ T cells in alopecia areata. The table came from immunoSEQ multiplex PCR; TCRdb's copy has only in-frame clones and leaves some out. The sample lists about 120,000 clones, 47% occurring once. The sequenced sample consisted of NKG2D-low CD8+ T cells sorted from blood. Source of these receptors: a human donor with alopecia areata. Both conserved end residues are part of each CDR3. Each record gives: CDR3 DNA, CDR3 protein, J gene, clone size, D gene, V gene. D genes are given only for firm matches. Clone size, where shown, is once, few, many, or a class for clones that have expanded.

TGCAGCGTTGATGGCAATGAAGTCGTAGAGACCCAGTACTTC,CSVDGNEVVETQYF,TRBJ2-5,few,NA,TRBV29-1
TGTGCCAGCAGTGCTAGCGGGGGGGCCAATGAGCAGTTCTTC,CASSASGGANEQFF,TRBJ2-1,NA,TRBD2,TRBV6-4
TGCAGCGTTGAAGGGGTCGGCGGGGGCGTGGGGACTAGCGGGGTCAATGAGCAGTTCTTC,CSVEGVGGGVGTSGVNEQFF,TRBJ2-1,NA,TRBD2,TRBV29-1
TGCGCCAGCAGCCAGCGGACAGGGAAGAACACTGAAGCTTTCTTT,CASSQRTGKNTEAFF,TRBJ1-1,few,TRBD1,TRBV4-1
TGCAGCGTTGAAGATCGGGCGGGGTTGTACGAGCAGTACTTC,CSVEDRAGLYEQYF,TRBJ2-7,NA,NA,TRBV29-1
TGTGCCAGCAGCGGACTCCGGACAGGGGGCGGTGGCTACACCTTC,CASSGLRTGGGGYTF,TRBJ1-2,once,TRBD1,TRBV9
TGTGCCAGCAGTTTGACAGGGAGTAATCAGCCCCAGCATTTT,CASSLTGSNQPQHF,TRBJ1-5,NA,TRBD1,TRBV27
TGCGCCAGCAGCTTGGAAGGCGGGAGTCCGCACAATGAGCAGTTCTTC,CASSLEGGSPHNEQFF,TRBJ2-1,NA,TRBD2,TRBV5-1
TGCAGCGTCCCGGACCCCTATGGCTACACCTTC,CSVPDPYGYTF,TRBJ1-2,few,NA,TRBV29-1
TGTGCCAGCAGCTTAGTTGGTAGCCTCCAAGAGACCCAGTACTTC,CASSLVGSLQETQYF,TRBJ2-5,NA,NA,TRBV11-2
TGTGCCAGCAGCCCCCGGACAGGGCCGAAATACAATGAGCAGTTCTTC,CASSPRTGPKYNEQFF,TRBJ2-1,few,TRBD1,TRBV7-9
TGTGCCAGCAGCTCAGGGGTTCAGCCCCAGCATTTT,CASSSGVQPQHF,TRBJ1-5,NA,NA,TRBV7-8
TGTGCCAGCAGCAAGGACACCCTAGTTGAGACCCAGTACTTC,CASSKDTLVETQYF,TRBJ2-5,once,NA,TRBV9
TGTGCCAGCAGTCCCGGGGCAGCCACCTATGGCTACACCTTC,CASSPGAATYGYTF,TRBJ1-2,NA,NA,TRBV27
TGTGCCGCCACAGGGGGCACTGAAGCTTTCTTT,CAATGGTEAFF,TRBJ1-1,NA,TRBD1,TRBV30
TGTGCCAGCAGTGTGCCGGAGAGAATCATTCAGTACTTC,CASSVPERIIQYF,TRBJ2-4,once,NA,TRBV2
TGCAGCGGGGCGGGAGGAACAGACACAGATACGCAGTATTTT,CSGAGGTDTDTQYF,TRBJ2-3,few,TRBD2,TRBV29-1
TGTGCCAGCAGCGGAGGGCACAGAGGGGCCAGGGAGACCCAGTACTTC,CASSGGHRGARETQYF,TRBJ2-5,NA,NA,TRBV7-9
TGCAGCGCCCTGGGATGGGACATTGAACAAGAGACCCAGTACTTC,CSALGWDIEQETQYF,TRBJ2-5,NA,NA,TRBV29-1
TGCAGCGTTGAAGTCAAAATCGGGGCTAACTATGGCTACACCTTC,CSVEVKIGANYGYTF,TRBJ1-2,NA,NA,TRBV29-1
TGTGCCAGCAGCGGTCGGCGGGATGAGACCCAGTACTTC,CASSGRRDETQYF,TRBJ2-5,NA,NA,TRBV9
TGTGCCAGCAGTTCGGGACTAGCGGATTACAATGAGCAGTTCTTC,CASSSGLADYNEQFF,TRBJ2-1,once,TRBD2,TRBV27
TGTGCCAGCAGCAACGGTGCCTACAATGAGCAGTTCTTC,CASSNGAYNEQFF,TRBJ2-1,NA,NA,TRBV14
TGTGCCAGCAGCCAAGGACTAGACGTTAGTGGGGCCAACGTCCTGACTTTC,CASSQGLDVSGANVLTF,TRBJ2-6,NA,NA,TRBV4-2
TGCAGCGTTGAAATAGGACTAGCGTTGGTAGATACGCAGTATTTT,CSVEIGLALVDTQYF,TRBJ2-3,once,TRBD2,TRBV29-1
TGCGCCAGCAGCCAAGAATTGTGGGGGAAAGAGACCCAGTACTTC,CASSQELWGKETQYF,TRBJ2-5,few,NA,TRBV5-1
TGTGCCAGCAGTGGACAGGGCCCCTACGAGCAGTACTTC,CASSGQGPYEQYF,TRBJ2-7,NA,TRBD1,TRBV27
TGCAGCGTTGATCAGGGGGTCGAGCAGTACTTC,CSVDQGVEQYF,TRBJ2-7,few,TRBD1,TRBV29-1
TGCAGCGTTGAAACCGGGACAGGGGGCGGAAAACTGTTTTTT,CSVETGTGGGKLFF,TRBJ1-4,few,TRBD1,TRBV29-1
TGCAGCGTTGACCGGGGTCTAGACGAGCAGTACTTC,CSVDRGLDEQYF,TRBJ2-7,NA,NA,TRBV29-1
TGTGCCAGCAGTTCAACAGGCTACTACGAGCAGTACTTC,CASSSTGYYEQYF,TRBJ2-7,NA,NA,TRBV27
TGCAGCGTCTTTGGACTAGCGAACACCGGGGAGCTGTTTTTT,CSVFGLANTGELFF,TRBJ2-2,NA,TRBD2,TRBV29-1
TGCAGCTCCGATCACTCAGGGTCCACTGAAGCTTTCTTT,CSSDHSGSTEAFF,TRBJ1-1,few,NA,TRBV29-1
TGCAGCGTGGGCCCAAAAGCGGGAGGATATGATACGCAGTATTTT,CSVGPKAGGYDTQYF,TRBJ2-3,NA,TRBD2,TRBV29-1
TGCGCCAGCAATTCCAACTGGTTAGCGGGAGCAGGTAATGAGCAGTTCTTC,CASNSNWLAGAGNEQFF,TRBJ2-1,NA,TRBD2,TRBV4-3
TGTGCCAGCAGTTTATTCACCGGGACAGGGAGAGAGACCCAGTACTTC,CASSLFTGTGRETQYF,TRBJ2-5,NA,TRBD1,TRBV28
TGTGCCAGCAGCTTAGAACAGAACACTGAAGCTTTCTTT,CASSLEQNTEAFF,TRBJ1-1,NA,NA,TRBV11-2
TGTGCCAGCAGCGTCGGGACTAGCGATTACGAGCAGTACTTC,CASSVGTSDYEQYF,TRBJ2-7,few,TRBD2,TRBV9
TGTGCCAGCAGAGGTAACCATATTCAGTACTTC,CASRGNHIQYF,TRBJ2-4,NA,NA,TRBV2
TGCGCCAGCAGCTTAACCAACTCCTACGAGCAGTACTTC,CASSLTNSYEQYF,TRBJ2-7,NA,NA,TRBV5-1
TGCAGCGTTGCGGCTCCATTTAACTCCTACGAGCAGTACTTC,CSVAAPFNSYEQYF,TRBJ2-7,NA,NA,TRBV29-1
TGCAGCGTTCAGGGAGGGGTCGACACCGGGGAGCTGTTTTTT,CSVQGGVDTGELFF,TRBJ2-2,NA,TRBD2,TRBV29-1
TGCAGCGATTGGACGCCGAGAGACACTGAAGCTTTCTTT,CSDWTPRDTEAFF,TRBJ1-1,few,NA,TRBV29-1
TGTGCCAGCAGCGCGACAGGTAATGAGCAGTTCTTC,CASSATGNEQFF,TRBJ2-1,NA,NA,TRBV9
TGCAGCGTTGAAGATCCCGACAGACTGAACACTGAAGCTTTCTTT,CSVEDPDRLNTEAFF,TRBJ1-1,NA,NA,TRBV29-1
TGTGCCTGGAGTCACCTACAGGGTGTGGGCACTGAAGCTTTCTTT,CAWSHLQGVGTEAFF,TRBJ1-1,NA,NA,TRBV30
TGTGCCAGCAGCCCCCCGGATGACGAGCAGTACTTC,CASSPPDDEQYF,TRBJ2-7,NA,NA,TRBV28
TGCAGCGTTGAACAGGCCACCGGGGAGCTGTTTTTT,CSVEQATGELFF,TRBJ2-2,few,NA,TRBV29-1
TGCAGCGGTACTGACGGAGGAGAGTTCTTC,CSGTDGGEFF,TRBJ2-1,NA,NA,TRBV29-1
TGTGCCAGCAGCTTCCCCCGAGTAGGGGCCACAGATACGCAGTATTTT,CASSFPRVGATDTQYF,TRBJ2-3,NA,NA,TRBV11-2
TGCAGCGTTGAGGGAAATCCGCAGTATTTT,CSVEGNPQYF,TRBJ2-3,NA,NA,TRBV29-1
TGTGCCAGCAGCGAGGGAGATCAGCCCCAGCATTTT,CASSEGDQPQHF,TRBJ1-5,NA,NA,TRBV2
TGCGCCAGCAGTGTTCTTCCGGACTCCTACGAGCAGTACTTC,CASSVLPDSYEQYF,TRBJ2-7,NA,NA,TRBV5-1
TGTGCCAGCAGCCTCGCAGGTTTCGATGAGCAGTTCTTC,CASSLAGFDEQFF,TRBJ2-1,few,NA,TRBV7-9